The next 17 T cell receptor beta chains were all read from a single sample in a study of regulatory T cells in long-lasting Graves disease. Building the TCR beta libraries relied on iRepertoire HTBI primers, and CDR3 regions underwent Arm-PCR. TCRdb independently ran MiXCR on the multiplex PCR reads; one entry per CDR3 protein. The sample yields 250,000 to 300,000 distinct CDR3 sequences, 15% to 20% seen once. Time point here: newly diagnosed GD, antithyroid drugs for less than 3 months. PBMC-derived RNA was used for the TCR library. These same records also appear under a second study, on T cells in Graves' hyperthyroidism and ophthalmopathy.

Material: peripheral blood mononuclear cells (PBMCs), obtained at new diagnosis, from a patient treated with antithyroid drugs. All receptors come from a young woman with Graves disease.

Remarks on this clonotype: A much larger clonotype is one base distant, so this may be a read error. V gene TRBV13 combines with J gene TRBJ1-1, with D possibly being TRBD1 (5 bases). CDR3 size: 16 residues. V dropped 4 bases and J dropped 1 base, with 16 bases sitting between them. Germline assignment: CDR1 PRHDT and CDR2 FYEKMQ (reference sequence). CDR3 region: CASSSRDGGTNTEAFF. CDR3 bases: TGTGCCAGCAGCTCCCGAGACGGGGGGACGAACACTGAAGCTTTCTTT.

This clonotype was observed a few times. The chain recombines TRBV4-1 with TRBJ2-3; 8 bases match TRBD2. The CDR3 is 16 residues long. Germline assignment: CDR1 MGHRA and CDR2 YSYEKL. Losses at the gene ends were 0 bases for V and 6 bases for J; bases not matched to a gene: 8. This CDR3 is CASSQEGGGQTDTQYF. In DNA, the CDR3 is TGCGCCAGCAGCCAAGAGGGCGGGGGGCAGACTGATACGCAGTATTTT.

V and J are TRBV7-9 and TRBJ1-2; a possible D gene is TRBD1 (5 bases). V lost 8 bases and J 5 bases, leaving 21 bases between the germline ends. The CDR3 totals 15 residues. Germline V lookup: CDR1 SEHNR, CDR2 FQNEAQ (reference sequence). CDR3: CASGDSSSSLYGYTF. The CDR3 DNA is TGTGCCAGCGGGGACTCCTCATCGTCCCTTTATGGCTACACCTTC.

A remark on this clonotype: This likely came from a read error, as a far larger clone is one base away. This chain joins TRBV7-2 and TRBJ1-1; tentative D call: TRBD1 (6 bases). The CDR3 extends over 12 amino acids. CDR1 and CDR2 from the germline V gene are SGHTA and FQGNSA. V lost 6 bases and J lost 5, with 10 bases in between. The CDR3 bases are TGTGCCAGCAGTTACAGGGAGACTGAAGCTTTCTTT. As protein: CASSYRETEAFF.

This clonotype was observed many times. The chain carries TRBV6-1 and TRBJ1-5; no clear D. CDR1 is MNHNS and CDR2 is SASEGT in the germline V gene. V lost 4 bases to trimming and J lost 1 base, with 8 bases between them. The CDR3 loop spans 14 amino acids. DNA for the CDR3: TGTGCCAGCAGTGGCCCGGAAAGCAATCAGCCCCAGCATTTT. It is translated as CASSGPESNQPQHF.

This clonotype was found many times. V gene TRBV10-2 combines with J gene TRBJ2-3; D not certain. V lost 3 bases to trimming and J lost 3 bases, with 7 bases between them. The CDR3 contains 13 residues. Germline V gene data show CDR1 as WSHSY and CDR2 as SAAADI. CDR3 DNA sequence: TGCGCCAGCAGTGACCCTGGAACAGATACGCAGTATTTT. It codes for CASSDPGTDTQYF.

The chain joins TRBV6-2 or TRBV6-3 to TRBJ1-1; 10 bases fit TRBD1. The CDR3 length is 14 residues. Trimming took 5 bases from V and 10 from J; bases not matched to a gene: 10. CDR1 and CDR2 (germline): MNHEY, SVGEGT. For the CDR3, the DNA is TGTGCCAGCAGTGCTTCCGGGACAGGGGAAGGAGCTTTCTTT. This encodes CASSASGTGEGAFF.

A note on this clonotype: This sequence may be a read error, since a much larger clone differs from it by one base. Lacking the conserved final phenylalanine or tryptophan, this CDR3 likely reflects a read error. This sequence joins TRBV6-2 or TRBV6-3 and TRBJ1-1; D is unresolved. V was pared by 5 bases and J by 0 bases, with 13 bases between. The CDR3 covers 15 residues. CDR1 MNHEY and CDR2 SVGEGT come from the germline V gene. CDR3 amino acids: CASSEREGMNTEAFS. CDR3 nucleotides: TGTGCCAGCAGTGAAAGAGAGGGTATGAACACTGAAGCTTTCTCT.

This clonotype was observed a few times. This may arise from a read error, as a much more abundant clone is one base away. The conserved final phenylalanine or tryptophan is absent from the CDR3, which likely points to a read error. V is TRBV11-3 and J is TRBJ2-5; TRBD1 agrees at 9 bases. Germline V gene sequence: CDR1 SGHNT, CDR2 YENEEA. This CDR3 is 15 amino acids long. With V trimmed by 5 bases and J by 3 bases, 7 bases remained unmatched. Here the CDR3 DNA reads TGTGCCAGCAGCGAGTCCGGGACAGGGAAAGAGACCCAGTACCTC. As protein: CASSESGTGKETQYL.

This clonotype was seen a single time. The chain has TRBV19 and TRBJ1-2, with TRBD1 identical over 7 bases. The CDR3 has 14 amino acids. J gave up 4 bases and V 6 bases, and 8 bases lay outside the gene matches. Per the germline V gene, CDR1 is LNHDA and CDR2 is SQIVND (reference sequence). The DNA of the CDR3 is TGTGCCAGTAGCGTAGCGGGACAGACCTATGGCTACACCTTC. This codes for CASSVAGQTYGYTF. Full variable domain (rest looked up from reference TRBV19 and TRBJ1-2): DGGITQSPKYLFRKEGQNVTLSCEQNLNHDAMYWYRQDPGQGLRLIYYSQIVNDFQKGDIAEGYSVSREKKESFPLTVTSAQKNPTAFYLCASSVAGQTYGYTFGSGTRLTVV.

Many counts were recorded for this clonotype. The chain uses TRBV7-2 and TRBJ2-6; D is uncertain. Germline-derived CDR1 and CDR2 are SGHTA and FQGNSA. The length of the CDR3 is 17 residues. V lost 3 bases to trimming and J lost 0 bases, with 12 bases between them. The CDR3 sequence is CASSLLGSSSGANVLTF. CDR3 nucleotide sequence: TGTGCCAGCAGCTTGTTGGGAAGCAGCTCTGGGGCCAACGTCCTGACTTTC.

The chain is built from TRBV12-3 or TRBV12-4 and TRBJ2-7; D is possibly TRBD1 (6 bases). Trimming pared 5 bases from V and 2 bases from J, leaving 22 bases between. The CDR3 is 17 amino acids. This chain's CDR3 is CASSRRRTETFPYEQYF. The CDR3 bases are TGTGCCAGCAGTCGAAGACGGACAGAGACCTTCCCCTACGAGCAGTACTTC.

This clonotype was counted at least ten times. V gene TRBV12-3 or TRBV12-4 combines with J gene TRBJ2-1; 9 positions match TRBD1. V was pared by 6 bases and J by 8 bases, with 5 bases of the junction left unmatched. The CDR3 covers 13 residues. CDR3 DNA sequence: TGTGCCAGCAGCGGGACAGGGAAGGATGAGCAGTTCTTC. It translates to CASSGTGKDEQFF.

V and J are TRBV9 and TRBJ1-5; no firm D call. CDR3 length: 14 residues. Germline CDR1 is SGDLS and CDR2 is YYNGEE. V lost 0 bases, J lost 5 bases, and 9 bases lay in between. The CDR3, as DNA: TGTGCCAGCAGCGTAGGAGACGCCGATCAGCCCCAGCATTTT. It translates to CASSVGDADQPQHF.

In this sample, this clonotype turned up many times. V usage is TRBV28 and J usage is TRBJ1-1; D is ambiguous. This CDR3 contains 16 residues. CDR1 and CDR2 from the germline V gene are MDHEN and SYDVKM. V dropped 3 bases and J dropped 4 bases, with 18 bases sitting between them. The DNA for the CDR3 is TGTGCCAGCAGTTTCTCCTCGTTTCGGGGTAGCACTGAAGCTTTCTTT. Amino acid sequence: CASSFSSFRGSTEAFF.

This clonotype has more than one count but fewer than ten. This sequence may be a read error, since a much larger clone differs from it by one base. The CDR3 end shows no conserved phenylalanine or tryptophan, and so a read error is likely. The chain has TRBV4-2 and TRBJ2-6; 7 nucleotides agree with TRBD2. Germline lookup yields CDR1 LGHNA and CDR2 YNFKEQ. The V gene end was trimmed by 1 base and the J gene end by 0 bases; junction bases not matched to a gene: 3. The length of the CDR3 is 17 residues. The CDR3 sequence: CASSQGEGPSGANVLTL. The CDR3, as DNA: TGTGCCAGCAGCCAAGGGGAGGGACCCTCTGGGGCCAACGTCCTGACTCTC.

This clonotype came up many times. V is TRBV7-9 and J is TRBJ2-7; D is undetermined. The CDR3 has 13 residues. The V and J ends lost 5 bases and 5 bases respectively, with 13 bases between them. Per the germline V gene, CDR1 is SEHNR and CDR2 is FQNEAQ (reference sequence). The CDR3 nucleotides are TGTGCCAGCAGCCTCCCTGCTGGGGACGAGCAGTACTTC. Residues: CASSLPAGDEQYF.